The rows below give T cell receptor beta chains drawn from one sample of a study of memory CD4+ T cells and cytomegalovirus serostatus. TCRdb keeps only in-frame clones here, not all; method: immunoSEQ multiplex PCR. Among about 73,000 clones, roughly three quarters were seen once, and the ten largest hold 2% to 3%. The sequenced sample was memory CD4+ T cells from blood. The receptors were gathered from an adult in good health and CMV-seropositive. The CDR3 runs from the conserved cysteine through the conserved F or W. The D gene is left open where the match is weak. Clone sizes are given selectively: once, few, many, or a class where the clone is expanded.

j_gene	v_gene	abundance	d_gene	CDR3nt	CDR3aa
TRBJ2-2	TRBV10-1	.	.	TGCGCCAGCAGTGAGGCTCGGGGCGCCGGGGAGCTGTTTTTT	CASSEARGAGELFF
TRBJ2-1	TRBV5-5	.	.	TGTGCCAGCAGCCCAACCGGGACAATTTACAATGAGCAGTTCTTC	CASSPTGTIYNEQFF
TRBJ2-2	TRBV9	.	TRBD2	TGTGCCAGCAGCGTAAGTCTAGCGGGAGGACAAAACACCGGGGAGCTGTTTTTT	CASSVSLAGGQNTGELFF
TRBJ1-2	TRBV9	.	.	TGTGCCAGCAGCAGGGCATTGGATGGCTACACCTTC	CASSRALDGYTF
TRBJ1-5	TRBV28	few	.	TGTGCCAGCAGTGCTGCCGATCAGCCCCAGCATTTT	CASSAADQPQHF
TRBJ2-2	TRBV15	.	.	TGTGCCACCAGCAGAGATCCAAGAGCCGGGGAGCTGTTTTTT	CATSRDPRAGELFF
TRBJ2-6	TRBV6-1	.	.	TGTGCCAGCAGTGAAGGATTTGTCTGGTTGGAACAGGAAGGCTCTGGGGCCAACGTCCTGACTTTC	CASSEGFVWLEQEGSGANVLTF
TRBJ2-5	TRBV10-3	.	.	TGTGCCATCAGGCTCGACGGTCAAGAGACCCAGTACTTC	CAIRLDGQETQYF
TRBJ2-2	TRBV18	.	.	TGTGCCAGCTCACCACCTTCGAGGCCCACCGGGGAGCTGTTTTTT	CASSPPSRPTGELFF
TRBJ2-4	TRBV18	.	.	TGTGCCAGCTCACCAGACGGCGGAGCCAAAAACATTCAGTACTTC	CASSPDGGAKNIQYF
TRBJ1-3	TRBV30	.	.	TGTGCCTGCGGAGAGGGACTCTCTGGAAACACCATATATTTT	CACGEGLSGNTIYF
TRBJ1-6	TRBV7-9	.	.	TGTGCCAGCGCCGCGCGCCGGGACCGGGGTAATTCACCCCTCCACTTT	CASAARRDRGNSPLHF
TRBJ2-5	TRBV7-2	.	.	TGTGCCAGCAGCCCCCCCGGGGTGGAAGAGACCCAGTACTTC	CASSPPGVEETQYF
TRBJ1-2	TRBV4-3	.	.	TGCGCCAGCAGCCCCGACCGGGCGTGGGACTATGGCTACACCTTC	CASSPDRAWDYGYTF
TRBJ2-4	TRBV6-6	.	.	TGTGCCACCTATAGGAGGGAGCAGGCCAAAAACATTCAGTACTTC	CATYRREQAKNIQYF
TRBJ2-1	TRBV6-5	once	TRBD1	TGTGCCAGCAGTAACCGGGACAGGGGCAATGAGCAGTTCTTC	CASSNRDRGNEQFF
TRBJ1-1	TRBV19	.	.	TGTGCCAGTAGTATTCTGGGCGGGCCCGGAGGAGCTTTCTTT	CASSILGGPGGAFF
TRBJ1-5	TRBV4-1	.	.	TGCGCCAGCAGCCAAGGAACGGGGGGCGGGTGGAAGCAGCCCCAGCATTTT	CASSQGTGGGWKQPQHF
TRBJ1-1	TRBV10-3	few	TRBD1	TGTGCCATCAGTGAGCGTACGGACAGGGAAGCTTTCTTT	CAISERTDREAFF
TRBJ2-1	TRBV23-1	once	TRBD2	TGCGCCAGCAGTCAATCGGAAGTAGCGGGGGTGTCCTACAATGAGCAGTTCTTC	CASSQSEVAGVSYNEQFF
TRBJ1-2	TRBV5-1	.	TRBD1	TGCGCCAGCAGCTTGGGACAGGGCGGTCGTGGCTACACCTTC	CASSLGQGGRGYTF
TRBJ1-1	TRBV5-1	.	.	TGCGCCAGCAGCCCCGGGATTATCAACACTGAAGCTTTCTTT	CASSPGIINTEAFF
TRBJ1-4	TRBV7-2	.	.	TGTGCCAGCACTAAGGGAGGGAGCTTAGAAAAACTGTTTTTT	CASTKGGSLEKLFF
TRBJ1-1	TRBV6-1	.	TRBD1	TGTGCCAGCATTTTGTTGGGACAGGACACTGAAGCTTTCTTT	CASILLGQDTEAFF
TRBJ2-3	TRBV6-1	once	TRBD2	TGTGCCAGCAGACTAGCGGGAGATCCCACAGATACGCAGTATTTT	CASRLAGDPTDTQYF
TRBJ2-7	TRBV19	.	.	TGTGCCAGTAGTCTCCAGACTCTCAGAGAGGGTCGCTACGAGCAGTACTTC	CASSLQTLREGRYEQYF
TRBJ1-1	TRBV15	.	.	TGTGCCACCAGCAGAGTTGTGGGTTCAGGTCATTCATCGGCTGAAGCTTTCTTT	CATSRVVGSGHSSAEAFF
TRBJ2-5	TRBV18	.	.	TGTGCCAGCGCCGCGGGTGGCCAAGAGACCCAGTACTTC	CASAAGGQETQYF
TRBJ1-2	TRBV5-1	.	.	TGCGCCAGCAGCTTGGAAGGGTCTAACTATGGCTACACCTTC	CASSLEGSNYGYTF
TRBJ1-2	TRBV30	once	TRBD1	TGTGCCTGGAGTACGGGACAGGGGACAGGTGGCTACACCTTC	CAWSTGQGTGGYTF
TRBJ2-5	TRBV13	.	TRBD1	TGTGCCAGCAGCGGGAGGGACAGGGGGGAGACCCAGTACTTC	CASSGRDRGETQYF
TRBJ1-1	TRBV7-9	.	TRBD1	TGTGCCAGCAGCCTCGGACAGGGAATGAACACTGAAGCTTTCTTT	CASSLGQGMNTEAFF
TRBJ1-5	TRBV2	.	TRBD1	TGTGCCAGCAGTGGGGACAGGGATCAGCCCCAGCATTTT	CASSGDRDQPQHF
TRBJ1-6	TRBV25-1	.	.	TGTGCCAGCGTTGGCAGACGGAATTCACCCCTCCACTTT	CASVGRRNSPLHF
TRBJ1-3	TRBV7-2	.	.	TGTGCCAGCAGCTCGCTCCCGTCTGGAAACACCATATATTTT	CASSSLPSGNTIYF
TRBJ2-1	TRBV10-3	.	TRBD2	TGTGCCATCAGGGGGGCACTAGCGGGAGAAAGCAATGAGCAGTTCTTC	CAIRGALAGESNEQFF
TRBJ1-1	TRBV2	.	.	TGTGCCAGCCATCTTGCGGGACTCTCTACCACTGAAGCTTTCTTT	CASHLAGLSTTEAFF
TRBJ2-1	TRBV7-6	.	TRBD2	TGTGCCAGCAGCTTACGCGGACTAGCGGGAGGGCCAGGATACAATGAGCAGTTCTTC	CASSLRGLAGGPGYNEQFF
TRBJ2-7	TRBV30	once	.	TGTGCCTGGAGTGGAGTCTACGAGCAGTACTTC	CAWSGVYEQYF
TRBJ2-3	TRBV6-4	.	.	TGTGCCAGCAGTTACGGGGGTGCGCCAGATACGCAGTATTTT	CASSYGGAPDTQYF